The clone carrying this T cell receptor (beta chain) turned up a few times. Antigen unknown. The data were obtained in a study of response to subunit inactivated influenza vaccine. Study observations and caveats: It was the authors' suggestion that each seasonal influenza vaccination recruits few new T cells.

V was shortened by 0 bases and J by 0 bases, with 7 bases between the two germline ends. Germline V lookup: CDR1 SGHRS, CDR2 YFSETQ. The CDR3 totals 15 residues. TCRdb called the RT-PCR reads again in MiXCR, with one record for every CDR3 protein. The data hold about 650,000 distinct CDR3 sequences, with 15% to 19% observed a single time. The chain uses TRBV5-1 and TRBJ2-1; D remains unclear. The sample here was PBMCs from blood, taken about 13 days after vaccination. The TCR originated in a man aged 45-60 years who received an inactivated influenza vaccine. CDR3 in DNA: TGCGCCAGCAGCTTGGCCGGATTCTCCTACAATGAGCAGTTCTTC. It codes for CASSLAGFSYNEQFF.